This T cell receptor beta chain was recovered during a study of blood T cells in healthy people across ages. Turning to the study itself: With template switching, about one barcoded beta molecule was captured per two T cells.

The CDR3 contains 12 residues. CDR1 is SEHNR and CDR2 is FQNEAQ in the germline V gene (reference sequence). This clonotype was detected many times. With a J-beta primer mix and a sample-barcoded 5' primer, a second PCR ran about 7 to 11 cycles. TCRdb passed the 5' RACE reads through MiXCR, listing each CDR3 protein once. Found here are over 750,000 distinct CDR3 sequences, approximately 25% of them singletons; the top ten hold roughly 9%. The same sample was also studied in work on T cells of mothers and their children. That work contributes: Thymic selection molds TCR recombination output in much the same way for related pairs as for unrelated pairs. When mothers and children were related, their normalized repertoire overlap, which was always slightly higher, did not differ significantly from that of unrelated pairs.

Sequenced sample: blood. The gene calls are TRBV7-9 and TRBJ2-5, with a weak D call TRBD2 (6 bases). With the DNA end fitting TRBJ2-7 better, the J assignment may be wrong. This TCR derives from a boy aged 5-17 years in good health. CDR3 bases: TGTGCCAGCAGCTCCCCGGGGGACGAGCAGTACTTC. This gives the protein CASSSPGDEQYF.